This T cell receptor beta chain originates from a study of OX40 agonist ivuxolimab in advanced cancers. Generated by immunoSEQ multiplex PCR, the TCRdb table keeps only in-frame clones and is missing some. The table has 80,000 or so clones, about 92% seen once. The CDR3 length is 16 residues. V shed 1 base and J shed 0 bases, with 11 bases lying between them. Germline V gene sequence: CDR1 SGHAT, CDR2 FQNNGV. The chain employs TRBV11-2 and TRBJ2-3; D gene unclear. The source is an adult with an advanced solid tumor such as melanoma, head and neck, liver or kidney cancer. The sequences come from CD4+ or CD8+ T cells sorted from blood, collected in a trial of the OX40 agonist ivuxolimab. The CDR3 here is CASSLGTATSTDTQYF. The DNA for the CDR3 is TGTGCCAGCAGCTTAGGCACAGCCACTAGCACAGATACGCAGTATTTT.